This T cell receptor beta chain was recovered during a study of CD8 T cells in Susac syndrome. Regarding the study as a whole: It was acknowledged by the study that relatively few individuals were included in its TCR sequencing and HLA analysis.

As regards this clonotype: The antigen remains undetermined.

Germline V gives CDR1 ENHRY, CDR2 SYGVKD. Trimming removed 8 bases from V and 5 bases from J; junction bases left unmatched: 12. This CDR3 has 14 residues. Sequencing of TCR beta, carried out with a high-throughput approach, was applied to CD8+ and CD4+ T cells from the blood. The authors reverse transcribed roughly 0.5 to 1 ug RNA with random hexamers. Amplification of TCR beta CDR3 used immunoSEQ multiplex PCR across 54 Vbeta and 13 Jbeta. Each CDR3 protein gets one entry after TCRdb re-called the immunoSEQ multiplex PCR reads with MiXCR. There are roughly 130,000 distinct CDR3 sequences in the sample; 90% to 95% occur only once, and roughly 0.13% lies in the top ten.

Sequenced material: CD4+ T cells from PBMCs. V and J are TRBV10-3 and TRBJ2-7; TRBD1 matches 7 bases. This TCR came from a human donor in good health. The CDR3 bases are TGTGCCATCTCGGGGACAGCTTCAGCCGACGAGCAGTACTTC. It codes for CAISGTASADEQYF.